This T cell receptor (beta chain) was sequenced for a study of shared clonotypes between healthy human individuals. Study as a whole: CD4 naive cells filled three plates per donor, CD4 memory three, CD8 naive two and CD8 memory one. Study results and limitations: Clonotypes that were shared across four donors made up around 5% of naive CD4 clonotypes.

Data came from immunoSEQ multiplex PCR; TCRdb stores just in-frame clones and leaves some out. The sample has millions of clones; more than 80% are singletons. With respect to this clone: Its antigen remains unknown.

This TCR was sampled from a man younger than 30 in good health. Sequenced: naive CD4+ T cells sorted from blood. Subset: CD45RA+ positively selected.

This CDR3 reads CASSAVLGGQSSGNTIYF. Here the CDR3 DNA reads TGTGCCAGCAGTGCCGTTCTAGGGGGACAGTCGTCTGGAAACACCATATATTTT. The rearrangement uses TRBV6-1 and TRBJ1-3; 7 bases map to TRBD1. V shed 4 bases, J shed 1 base, and the junction held 13 bases outside the gene matches. Germline CDR1 and CDR2: MNHNS and SASEGT. The CDR3 covers 18 residues.